The 8 T cell receptor beta chains given below trace back to one sample, sequenced in a study of sequential checkpoint blockade in melanoma. Stated treatment: randomized to nivolumab then ipilimumab (arm A) or the reverse (arm B). Here immunoSEQ multiplex PCR was the method, and the copy in TCRdb shows in-frame clones only, minus some. This repertoire shows about 20,000 clones, roughly 28% found once; its top ten account for 7.2%. The material sequenced was tumor tissue (inferred from file names), taken from a patient given nivolumab and ipilimumab in sequence. These receptors came from a human donor with melanoma.

A few counts support this clone. This sequence joins TRBV6-8 and TRBJ2-7; 14 nucleotides agree with TRBD2. CDR1 MNHGY and CDR2 SAAAGT come from the germline V gene. The CDR3 is 15 residues long. Germline trimming cut 5 bases from V and 2 bases from J; bases unmatched to any gene: 2. The CDR3 region is CASSGLAGGTYEQYF. For the CDR3, the DNA is TGTGCCAGCAGTGGACTAGCGGGGGGCACCTACGAGCAGTACTTC.

This sequence joins TRBV5-1 and TRBJ2-2; no clear D. CDR1 and CDR2 from the germline V gene are SGHRS and YFSETQ. Trimming took 0 bases from V and 12 from J, leaving 21 bases between them. This CDR3 spans 16 amino acids. The chain's CDR3 is CASSLGPPGTPGQLFF. DNA for the CDR3: TGCGCCAGCAGCTTGGGTCCCCCTGGAACACCGGGTCAGCTGTTTTTT.

This clone was observed a few times. V and J are TRBV6-8 and TRBJ1-3; D is unresolved. Germline V gene lookup returns CDR1 MNHGY and CDR2 SAAAGT. The CDR3 is made up of 15 amino acids. Trimming shortened V by 2 bases and J by 1 base, and 9 bases separated the two germline ends. The CDR3 spells CASSYPQNSGNTIYF. In DNA form, the CDR3 reads TGTGCCAGCAGTTACCCACAGAATTCTGGAAACACCATATATTTT.

This clone was recorded many times. The rearrangement uses TRBV23-1 and TRBJ2-4; D is uncertain. TRBV23-1 is designated an ORF whose function remains uncertain. Trimming cost V 6 bases and J 0 bases, with 6 bases left between them. The length of the CDR3 is 13 residues. The CDR3 bases are TGCGCCAGCAGCTCTATAGCCAAAAACATTCAGTACTTC. Translating it yields CASSSIAKNIQYF.

This clone was recorded many times. This chain links TRBV9 with TRBJ2-3, with 10 bases aligning to TRBD2. With V trimmed by 0 bases and J by 2 bases, 6 bases remained unmatched. The CDR3 length is 17 residues. The V gene's germline CDR1 is SGDLS and CDR2 YYNGEE. CDR3 DNA sequence: TGTGCCAGCAGCGTAGTCCCGACTAGCGGGCCCACAGATACGCAGTATTTT. Translated: CASSVVPTSGPTDTQYF.

The rearrangement uses TRBV6-8 and TRBJ1-4, with D tentatively TRBD1 (6 bases). There are 15 residues in the CDR3. Germline V gene lookup returns CDR1 MNHGY and CDR2 SAAAGT. V was cut by 2 bases and J by 8 bases, with 15 bases left in between. CDR3: CASSYGGRGSEKLFF. The CDR3 DNA is TGTGCCAGCAGTTACGGAGGCAGGGGAAGCGAAAAACTGTTTTTT.

The chain uses TRBV5-1 and TRBJ1-4; 10 positions agree with TRBD1. CDR1 and CDR2 (germline): SGHRS, YFSETQ. This CDR3 has 15 amino acids. J lost 5 bases, V lost 3 bases, and 4 bases had no gene match. This CDR3 reads CASSSPGQGNEKLFF. CDR3 coding DNA: TGCGCCAGCAGCTCTCCGGGACAGGGGAATGAAAAACTGTTTTTT.

This chain connects TRBV29-1 to TRBJ1-6; 7 bases fit TRBD1. The V gene end was trimmed by 4 bases and the J gene end by 0 bases; junction bases not matched to a gene: 12. Germline V gene lookup returns CDR1 SQVTM and CDR2 ANQGSEA. CDR3 size: 18 residues. CDR3 residues: CSVGGQDFLSSYNSPLHF. DNA of the CDR3: TGCAGCGTTGGAGGACAGGATTTTCTGAGCTCCTATAATTCACCCCTCCACTTT.